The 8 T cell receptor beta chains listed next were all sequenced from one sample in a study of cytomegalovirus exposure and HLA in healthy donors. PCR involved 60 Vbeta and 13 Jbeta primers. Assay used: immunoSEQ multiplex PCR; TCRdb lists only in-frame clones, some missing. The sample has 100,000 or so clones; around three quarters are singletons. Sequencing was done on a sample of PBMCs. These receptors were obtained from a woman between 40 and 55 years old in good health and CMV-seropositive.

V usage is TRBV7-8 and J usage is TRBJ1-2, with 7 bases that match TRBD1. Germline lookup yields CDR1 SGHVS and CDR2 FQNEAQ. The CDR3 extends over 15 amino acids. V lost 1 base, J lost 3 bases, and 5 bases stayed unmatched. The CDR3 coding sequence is TGTGCCAGCAGCTTAGATACAGGGGTGGACTATGGCTACACCTTC. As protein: CASSLDTGVDYGYTF.

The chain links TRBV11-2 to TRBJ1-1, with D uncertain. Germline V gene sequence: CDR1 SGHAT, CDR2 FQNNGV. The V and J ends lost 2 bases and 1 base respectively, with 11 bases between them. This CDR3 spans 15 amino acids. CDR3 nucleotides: TGTGCCAGCAGCTTATTCGGGGAGAAGAACACTGAAGCTTTCTTT. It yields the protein CASSLFGEKNTEAFF.

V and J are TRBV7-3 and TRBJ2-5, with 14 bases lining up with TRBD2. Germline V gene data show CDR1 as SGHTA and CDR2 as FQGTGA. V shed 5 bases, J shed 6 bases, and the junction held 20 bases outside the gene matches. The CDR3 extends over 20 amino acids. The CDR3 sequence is CASSALTSGRAGYLGKTQYF. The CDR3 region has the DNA TGTGCCAGCAGCGCCTTGACTAGCGGGAGGGCCGGGTATTTGGGAAAGACCCAGTACTTC.

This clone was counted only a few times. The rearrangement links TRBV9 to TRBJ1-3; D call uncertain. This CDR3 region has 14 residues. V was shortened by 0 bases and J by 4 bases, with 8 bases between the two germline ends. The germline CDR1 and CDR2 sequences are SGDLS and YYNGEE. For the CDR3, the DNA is TGTGCCAGCAGCGTAGCTTCTCGGGGAAACACCATATATTTT. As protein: CASSVASRGNTIYF.

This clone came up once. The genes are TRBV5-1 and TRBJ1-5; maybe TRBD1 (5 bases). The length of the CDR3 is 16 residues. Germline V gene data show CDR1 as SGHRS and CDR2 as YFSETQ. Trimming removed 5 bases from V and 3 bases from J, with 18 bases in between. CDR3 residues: CASSSREDPYNQPQHF. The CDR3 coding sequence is TGCGCCAGCAGTAGCAGGGAAGACCCCTACAATCAGCCCCAGCATTTT.

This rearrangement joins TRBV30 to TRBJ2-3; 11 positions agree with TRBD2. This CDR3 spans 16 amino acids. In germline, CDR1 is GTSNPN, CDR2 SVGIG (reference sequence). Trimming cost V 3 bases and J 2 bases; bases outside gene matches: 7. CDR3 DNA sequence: TGTGCCTGGAGGACTAGCGGGACTGAACCCACAGATACGCAGTATTTT. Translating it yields CAWRTSGTEPTDTQYF.

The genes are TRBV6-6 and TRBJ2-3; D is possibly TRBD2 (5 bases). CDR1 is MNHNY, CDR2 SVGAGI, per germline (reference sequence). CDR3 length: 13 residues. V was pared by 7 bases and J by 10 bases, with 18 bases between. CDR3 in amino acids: CASNGVGSLAQYF. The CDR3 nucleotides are TGTGCCAGCAATGGGGTAGGGAGCCTTGCGCAGTATTTT.

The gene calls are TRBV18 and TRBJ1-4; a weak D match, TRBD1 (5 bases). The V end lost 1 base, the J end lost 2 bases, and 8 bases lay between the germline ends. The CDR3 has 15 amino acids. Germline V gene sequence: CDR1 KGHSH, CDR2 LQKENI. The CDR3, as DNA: TGTGCCAGCTCACCACAGGGGATTACTAATGAAAAACTGTTTTTT. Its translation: CASSPQGITNEKLFF.